What follows are 4 T cell receptor beta chains derived from one specimen sequenced in a study of spatial heterogeneity in lung cancer. Time point defined: sample taken at primary tumor resection. From the 5' RACE reads, TCRdb called clonotypes with MiXCR, one entry per CDR3 protein. Here the sample spans 60,000 or so distinct CDR3 sequences, nearly 6.5% being singletons. Source: PBMCs, taken at surgery. These receptor sequences come from a female donor with early-stage non-small cell lung cancer.

This clonotype has at least ten counts. The rearrangement links TRBV7-6 to TRBJ1-6; 9 nucleotides agree with TRBD1. The V and J ends lost 5 bases and 5 bases, in that order; junction bases with no gene match: 4. This CDR3 is 15 amino acids long. CDR1 is SGHVS, CDR2 FNYEAQ, per germline. The CDR3 coding sequence is TGTGCCAGCAGCCCTCGGACAGGGGATAATTCACCCCTCCACTTT. Protein: CASSPRTGDNSPLHF.

Remarks on this clonotype: Because the CDR3 is missing its conserved closing phenylalanine or tryptophan, this is likely a read error. The rearrangement uses TRBV9 and TRBJ2-2; D ambiguous. Trimming pared 6 bases from V and 0 bases from J, leaving 6 bases between. From germline, CDR1 is SGDLS and CDR2 YYNGEE. This CDR3 region has 13 residues. In nucleotides, the CDR3 is TGTGCCAGCACCTCGTCGAACACCGGGGAGCTGTTTCTT. It specifies CASTSSNTGELFL.

This clonotype was detected a few times. The V call is TRBV9, the J call TRBJ1-5; no firm D call. V was clipped by 0 bases and J by 3 bases, with 13 bases between them. CDR1 and CDR2 from the germline V gene are SGDLS and YYNGEE. This CDR3 is 16 amino acids long. CDR3 nucleotides: TGTGCCAGCAGCGTAGACGGCAGGCAGTCCAATCAGCCCCAGCATTTT. As protein: CASSVDGRQSNQPQHF.

This clonotype was observed many times. The chain employs TRBV5-6 and TRBJ1-5; no clear D gene. Germline V gene lookup returns CDR1 SGHDT and CDR2 YYEEEE. Trimming shortened V by 3 bases and J by 0 bases, and 13 bases separated the two germline ends. The CDR3 has 16 residues. In DNA, the CDR3 is TGTGCCAGCAGCTACTCACGGACGGCTAGCAATCAGCCCCAGCATTTT. It translates to CASSYSRTASNQPQHF.